The next 23 T cell receptor beta chains were all read from a single sample in a study of T cell responses to AZD1222 COVID-19 vaccine. Method: immunoSEQ multiplex PCR; TCRdb's copy keeps in-frame clones and lacks some. Of around 96,000 clones listed, under 95% are singletons. Sequencing used peripheral blood, obtained 28 days after the second AZD1222 dose. These TCRs come from an adult who received the AZD1222 COVID-19 vaccine.

The rearrangement links TRBV3-1 (or the pseudogene TRBV3-2) to TRBJ1-2; D perhaps matches TRBD1 (5 bases). The CDR3 is made up of 15 amino acids. V lost 1 base and J 4 bases, leaving 13 bases between the germline ends. Germline V gene sequence: CDR1 LGHDT, CDR2 YNNKEL (reference sequence). The DNA for the CDR3 is TGTGCCAGCAGCCAAGGAAGGAGGGGATTCTATGGCTACACCTTC. Encoded protein: CASSQGRRGFYGYTF.

V gene TRBV24-1 combines with J gene TRBJ2-7; 8 nucleotides agree with TRBD1. The junction had 10 bases not matched to a gene; V was cut back by 8 bases and J by 5 bases. The germline V gene has CDR1 KGHDR and CDR2 SFDVKD. This CDR3 is 14 amino acids long. The CDR3 DNA reads as TGTGCCACCAAGATGGACAGGGAGCTTAACGAGCAGTACTTC. Its protein product is CATKMDRELNEQYF.

The V gene is TRBV20-1, the J gene TRBJ1-1; no clear D. This CDR3 is 11 amino acids long. CDR1 is DFQATT, CDR2 SNEGSKA, per germline (reference sequence). V lost 5 bases, J lost 3 bases, and 7 bases lay in between. CDR3 residues: CSAPAHTEAFF. DNA of the CDR3: TGCAGTGCTCCGGCTCACACTGAAGCTTTCTTT.

The rearrangement links TRBV6-1 to TRBJ1-5; D uncertain. V was cut by 0 bases and J by 7 bases, with 13 bases left in between. The CDR3 has 15 residues. The germline V gene has CDR1 MNHNS and CDR2 SASEGT. In DNA, the CDR3 is TGTGCCAGCAGTGAAGCGCGGGTCTTAGCCCAGCCCCAGCATTTT. This codes for CASSEARVLAQPQHF.

This chain links TRBV29-1 with TRBJ1-2; D not certain. The V end was cut by 6 bases, the J end by 1 base, with 9 bases between. Looked up from germline, CDR1 is SQVTM and CDR2 is ANQGSEA. The CDR3 is 12 residues long. CDR3 bases: TGCAGCGTGTTGGACCATAACTATGGCTACACCTTC. Translated, it gives CSVLDHNYGYTF.

CDR3: CASSFTEGTEAFF. The CDR3, as DNA: TGTGCCAGTAGTTTCACAGAGGGCACTGAAGCTTTCTTT. The chain uses TRBV19 and TRBJ1-1; D is unresolved. Trimming took off 5 bases at V and 4 bases at J, with 11 bases between the two ends. The CDR3 consists of 13 residues. Germline V gene data show CDR1 as LNHDA and CDR2 as SQIVND (reference sequence).

This clone was seen more than once but under ten times. The chain has TRBV9 and TRBJ2-1, with 8 bases that match TRBD2. The CDR3 has 14 residues. Trimming took 4 bases from V and 6 from J; bases not matched to a gene: 6. Germline V gene data show CDR1 as SGDLS and CDR2 as YYNGEE. The CDR3 DNA is TGTGCCAGCAGCCCCGGGACTAGGGCCAATGAGCAGTTCTTC. As protein: CASSPGTRANEQFF.

This clone was counted a few times. The CDR3, as DNA: TGTGCCACCAGTGATATCCCTAAGGACAGGGACACAGATACGCAGTATTTT. Translated: CATSDIPKDRDTDTQYF. This sequence joins TRBV24-1 and TRBJ2-3, with 8 bases lining up with TRBD1. The CDR3 loop spans 17 amino acids. J lost 2 bases, V lost 3 bases, and 9 bases had no gene match. CDR1 is KGHDR, CDR2 SFDVKD, per germline.

The chain uses TRBV5-1 and TRBJ2-3; 7 positions agree with TRBD2. This CDR3 region has 15 residues. Trimming took 0 bases from V and 4 from J; bases not matched to a gene: 5. Germline V CDR1 and CDR2: SGHRS, YFSETQ. This chain's CDR3 is CASSLGLALPDTQYF. CDR3 DNA: TGCGCCAGCAGCTTGGGACTAGCATTACCAGATACGCAGTATTTT. The variable domain in full, with the rest retrieved from reference TRBV5-1 and TRBJ2-3, is KAGVTQTPRYLIKTRGQQVTLSCSPISGHRSVSWYQQTPGQGLQFLFEYFSETQRNKGNFPGRFSGRQFSNSRSEMNVSTLELGDSALYLCASSLGLALPDTQYFGPGTRLTVL.

The chain has TRBV18 and TRBJ1-4; 7 nucleotides align to TRBD1. Trimming took 5 bases from V and 5 from J; bases not matched to a gene: 8. The germline V gene encodes CDR1 KGHSH and CDR2 LQKENI. The CDR3 has 15 residues. The CDR3 coding sequence is TGTGCCAGCTCATCCAGACAGGGCCTCAATGAAAAACTGTTTTTT. Its translation: CASSSRQGLNEKLFF.

A few counts support this clone. CDR3 sequence: CASSYRAGRNEQFF. For the CDR3, the DNA is TGTGCCAGCAGCTATCGCGCCGGTAGGAATGAGCAGTTCTTC. V and J are TRBV11-2 and TRBJ2-1, with D uncertain. The CDR3 contains 14 residues. In germline, CDR1 is SGHAT, CDR2 FQNNGV. Trimming pared 4 bases from V and 7 bases from J, leaving 14 bases between.

V and J are TRBV10-1 and TRBJ2-3; D is undetermined. Germline CDR1 reads WNHNN; CDR2 reads SYGVQD (reference sequence). CDR3 length: 13 amino acids. V lost 8 bases, J lost 0 bases, and 9 bases lay in between. Here the CDR3 reads CASALGSTDTQYF. CDR3 nucleotides: TGCGCCAGCGCTTTGGGTAGCACAGATACGCAGTATTTT.

The chain links TRBV6-1 to TRBJ2-5; TRBD2 aligns across 16 bases. V lost 1 base to trimming and J lost 5 bases; unmatched junction nucleotides: 7. This CDR3 has 18 residues. Germline V CDR1 and CDR2: MNHNS, SASEGT. DNA of the CDR3: TGTGCCAGCAGTGAAGACATGGGACTAGCGGGAGGGTACGAGACCCAGTACTTC. Translation: CASSEDMGLAGGYETQYF.

This chain uses TRBV5-1 with TRBJ1-1; unclear D gene. This CDR3 contains 13 residues. V was clipped by 0 bases and J by 3 bases, with 6 bases between them. CDR1 SGHRS and CDR2 YFSETQ come from the germline V gene. The CDR3 spells CASSLDGYTEAFF. The CDR3 DNA sequence: TGCGCCAGCAGCTTGGACGGTTACACTGAAGCTTTCTTT. Supplemented by reference TRBV5-1 and TRBJ1-1, the full variable domain reads KAGVTQTPRYLIKTRGQQVTLSCSPISGHRSVSWYQQTPGQGLQFLFEYFSETQRNKGNFPGRFSGRQFSNSRSEMNVSTLELGDSALYLCASSLDGYTEAFFGQGTRLTVV.

This sequence joins TRBV4-2 and TRBJ2-4; a weak D match, TRBD2 (6 bases). CDR1 and CDR2 from the germline V gene are LGHNA and YNFKEQ. The CDR3 covers 16 residues. V shed 0 bases and J shed 6 bases, with 15 bases lying between them. This CDR3 reads CASSQELGGSGNIQYF. The CDR3 DNA reads as TGTGCCAGCAGCCAAGAGCTAGGAGGGAGTGGAAACATTCAGTACTTC.

The gene calls are TRBV18 and TRBJ1-2, with 7 bases identical to TRBD1. CDR3 length: 15 residues. With V trimmed by 2 bases and J by 3 bases, 6 bases remained unmatched. Germline V gene lookup returns CDR1 KGHSH and CDR2 LQKENI. Written as DNA, the CDR3 is TGTGCCAGCTCACCATCTGGACAGGCGGACTATGGCTACACCTTC. Protein sequence: CASSPSGQADYGYTF. Looking up the rest from reference TRBV18 and TRBJ1-2 gives the full variable domain: NAGVMQNPRHLVRRRGQEARLRCSPMKGHSHVYWYRQLPEEGLKFMVYLQKENIIDESGMPKERFSAEFPKEGPSILRIQQVVRGDSAAYFCASSPSGQADYGYTFGSGTRLTVV.

The genes are TRBV28 and TRBJ1-2, with D perhaps TRBD1 (5 bases). Germline assignment: CDR1 MDHEN and CDR2 SYDVKM. The CDR3 length is 13 residues. V was clipped by 5 bases and J by 6 bases, with 13 bases between them. CDR3 nucleotide sequence: TGTGCCAGCAGTCGCAGGGTGTGGGATGGCTACACCTTC. Residues: CASSRRVWDGYTF.

This chain joins TRBV5-6 and TRBJ1-6; 7 bases align to TRBD1. With 5 bases clipped from V and 6 bases from J, the junction kept 5 bases outside the gene matches. This CDR3 is built from 14 residues. Germline assignment: CDR1 SGHDT and CDR2 YYEEEE. The CDR3 here is CASRAGTVNSPLHF. The CDR3 region has the DNA TGTGCCAGCAGAGCCGGGACAGTTAATTCACCCCTCCACTTT.

This clone has more than one count but fewer than ten. The chain joins TRBV2 to TRBJ1-6; 8 bases map to TRBD1. Germline loops: CDR1 SNHLY, CDR2 FYNNEI. This CDR3 comprises 15 residues. V gave up 6 bases and J gave up 3 bases; unmatched junction bases: 4. CDR3 bases: TGTGCCAGCAGCCCGGACAGGGTCTATAATTCACCCCTCCACTTT. Translation gives CASSPDRVYNSPLHF.

This chain uses TRBV2 with TRBJ1-1; D call uncertain. CDR1 is SNHLY and CDR2 is FYNNEI in the germline V gene. Trimming shortened V by 6 bases and J by 0 bases, and 8 bases separated the two germline ends. The CDR3 is made up of 13 amino acids. Written as DNA, the CDR3 is TGTGCCAGCAGGGAGCTCTTGAACACTGAAGCTTTCTTT. This translates into CASRELLNTEAFF.

V gene TRBV14 combines with J gene TRBJ1-3; D is unclear. The germline gives CDR1 SGHDN, CDR2 FVKESK. V lost 5 bases and J 1 base, leaving 18 bases between the germline ends. This CDR3 has 17 amino acids. DNA for the CDR3: TGTGCCAGCAGCAGCTCCGAGGTATGGAGGTCTGGAAACACCATATATTTT. Protein sequence: CASSSSEVWRSGNTIYF.

This clone turned up a few times. The chain uses TRBV7-3 and TRBJ2-1, with D perhaps matching TRBD2 (5 bases). Trimming removed 3 bases from V and 1 base from J, with 13 bases in between. The CDR3 has 16 amino acids. Germline CDR1 SGHTA, CDR2 FQGTGA. CDR3 nucleotide sequence: TGTGCCAGCAGCTTTAATAGCCGGGGATCCTACAATGAGCAGTTCTTC. Encoded protein: CASSFNSRGSYNEQFF.

The chain carries TRBV24-1 and TRBJ2-6; tentatively, D is TRBD1 (6 bases). The germline V gene has CDR1 KGHDR and CDR2 SFDVKD. V shed 4 bases and J shed 2 bases, with 8 bases lying between them. This CDR3 contains 15 residues. As DNA, the CDR3 is TGTGCCACCAGTGACCCAGGGGCTGGGGCCAACGTCCTGACTTTC. Translation: CATSDPGAGANVLTF.